This T cell receptor (beta chain) was observed in a study of control samples from healthy donors and cancer patients. Assay: immunoSEQ multiplex PCR; the TCRdb copy retains only in-frame clones and omits some. Found here are about 120,000 clones, 85% to 90% of them singletons; the top ten hold 9% to 14%. The CDR3 is 16 amino acids. Per germline, CDR1 SGHNT and CDR2 YENEEA. V was shortened by 3 bases and J by 1 base, with 13 bases between the two germline ends. The V call is TRBV11-3, the J call TRBJ2-1, with D unresolved. The source is a man under 40 in good health. Sample: blood. The CDR3 reads CASSFYQTASYNEQFF. Written as DNA, the CDR3 is TGTGCCAGCAGCTTTTACCAAACAGCGTCCTACAATGAGCAGTTCTTC.